The clone carrying this TCR beta chain has only one observation. Its antigen is unidentified. V lost 3 bases and J 7 bases, leaving 6 bases between the germline ends. This CDR3 is built from 12 residues. Germline V gene data show CDR1 as SEHNR and CDR2 as FQNEAQ (reference sequence). This record belongs to a study of shared clonotypes between healthy human individuals. Study-level background: A donor's plate count was three for CD4 naive and three for CD4 memory; CD8 naive had two and CD8 memory one.

Terminally differentiated effector memory CD45RA+ cells were excluded by CCR7 positive selection of CD45RO-negative cells. Only in-frame clones appear in the TCRdb table, and some are missing; sequencing was by immunoSEQ multiplex PCR. The table lists hundreds of thousands of clones, approximately 95% of them singletons. Study-level findings and limits: As a rule, naive subsets had a larger estimated richness than memory subsets. Sequencing depth was a factor that was expected to affect clonotype sharing among donors.

This chain joins TRBV7-9 and TRBJ2-2; no clear D gene. The receptor comes from a woman aged 30 to 39 in good health. Input material: naive CD8+ T cells sorted from blood. DNA for the CDR3: TGTGCCAGCAGCTTCTCGGGCGGGGAGCTGTTTTTT. It translates to CASSFSGGELFF.